These T cell receptor beta chains were read from a single sample in a study of vaccination effects on CD4 cells after COVID-19. Using immunoSEQ multiplex PCR, the repertoire was profiled, and TCRdb retains in-frame clones only, with some absent. Of tens of thousands of clones listed, 70% to 85% are singletons. Their specific antigens are unknown. Material: CD4+ T cells from PBMCs cultured with HCoV-NL63 spike peptides, obtained after COVID-19 vaccination. These TCRs come from a human donor who received a COVID-19 vaccine. Some clones in this sample may be carry-over from other donors' samples. The CDR3 runs from the conserved cysteine through the conserved F or W. D genes are given only for firm matches. Clone size, where shown, is once, few, many, or a class for clones that have expanded.

DNA: TGCGCCAGCAGCCACCTTAGGACAGGGGTTAACTATGGCTACACCTTC
CDR3: CASSHLRTGVNYGYTF
D: TRBD1
V: TRBV4-1
J: TRBJ1-2
size: few

DNA: TGCAGTGCTAGAGAGGGGGAGACCCAGTACTTC
CDR3: CSAREGETQYF
D: NA
V: TRBV20-1
J: TRBJ2-5
size: NA

DNA: TGTGCCAGCTCACCACAGGGGGCCAACACTGAAGCTTTCTTT
CDR3: CASSPQGANTEAFF
D: TRBD1
V: TRBV18
J: TRBJ1-1
size: NA

DNA: TGCGCCAGCAGCCAAGTCGGCACCGGCCGGTACTCTGGAAACACCATATATTTT
CDR3: CASSQVGTGRYSGNTIYF
D: NA
V: TRBV4-3
J: TRBJ1-3
size: NA

DNA: TGTGCCAGCAGTTACGGGTTTGGCTACACCTTC
CDR3: CASSYGFGYTF
D: NA
V: TRBV6-2/TRBV6-3
J: TRBJ1-2
size: NA

DNA: TGTGCCACCAGTGACCCTGGGGGGCCCCAGCATTTT
CDR3: CATSDPGGPQHF
D: NA
V: TRBV24-1
J: TRBJ1-5
size: NA

DNA: TGTGCCAGCAGCTCGACAGGGGTGAACACTGAAGCTTTCTTT
CDR3: CASSSTGVNTEAFF
D: TRBD1
V: TRBV7-2
J: TRBJ1-1
size: few

DNA: TGTGCCATCAGTGAACCGGGACAGCCGTTCGTCGGCTACACCTTC
CDR3: CAISEPGQPFVGYTF
D: TRBD1
V: TRBV10-3
J: TRBJ1-2
size: NA

DNA: TGTGCCAGCAGCGATAAGGAGACCCAGTACTTC
CDR3: CASSDKETQYF
D: NA
V: TRBV9
J: TRBJ2-5
size: NA

DNA: TGTGCCAGCTCACCCAGGGGGGCCGGGGAGCTGTTTTTT
CDR3: CASSPRGAGELFF
D: NA
V: TRBV18
J: TRBJ2-2
size: NA

DNA: TGTGCCAGCAGTGACAGTGACAGGGATCCCACTGAAGCTTTCTTT
CDR3: CASSDSDRDPTEAFF
D: TRBD1
V: TRBV6-4
J: TRBJ1-1
size: NA

DNA: TGTGCCAGCTCCCGGCCCTTCGGAGCATATCCGAAAGAGGCTTTCTTT
CDR3: CASSRPFGAYPKEAFF
D: NA
V: TRBV18
J: TRBJ1-1
size: once

DNA: TGTGCCAGCAGTTTACTCGACTCGGCCCAGTACTTC
CDR3: CASSLLDSAQYF
D: NA
V: TRBV12-3/TRBV12-4
J: TRBJ2-5
size: NA

DNA: TGTGCCTGGAGCGCTAGGAACACCGGGGAGCTGTTTTTT
CDR3: CAWSARNTGELFF
D: NA
V: TRBV30
J: TRBJ2-2
size: few

DNA: TGCGCCAGCTCCGGAAGTAGCGGGGCGAACCGAAACAATGAGCAGTTCTTC
CDR3: CASSGSSGANRNNEQFF
D: TRBD2
V: TRBV10-1
J: TRBJ2-1
size: once

DNA: TGTGCCAGTAGCCGGGACATAGGGCCCACCGGGGAGCTGTTTTTT
CDR3: CASSRDIGPTGELFF
D: NA
V: TRBV19
J: TRBJ2-2
size: NA

DNA: TGTGCCAGCAGCTTAGAGGGCAGGACTATGAACACTGAAGCTTTCTTT
CDR3: CASSLEGRTMNTEAFF
D: NA
V: TRBV7-8
J: TRBJ1-1
size: NA

DNA: TGTGCCACCCAGACAGGGCGGAGTGAAAAACTGTTTTTT
CDR3: CATQTGRSEKLFF
D: TRBD1
V: TRBV2
J: TRBJ1-4
size: NA

DNA: TGTGCCAGCAGCCGACAGGGACTGGGTGAAGCTTTCTTT
CDR3: CASSRQGLGEAFF
D: TRBD1
V: TRBV6-5
J: TRBJ1-1
size: NA

DNA: TGTGCCAGCGAGATTAGAGCAGAGACCAATTCACCCCTCCACTTT
CDR3: CASEIRAETNSPLHF
D: NA
V: TRBV2
J: TRBJ1-6
size: NA

DNA: TGCGCCAGCAGCTTGGGGCTTCACAATGAGCAGTTCTTC
CDR3: CASSLGLHNEQFF
D: NA
V: TRBV5-1
J: TRBJ2-1
size: NA

DNA: TGTGCCAGCAGATACGGACAGAGCTCCTACAATGAGCAGTTCTTC
CDR3: CASRYGQSSYNEQFF
D: NA
V: TRBV5-5
J: TRBJ2-1
size: NA